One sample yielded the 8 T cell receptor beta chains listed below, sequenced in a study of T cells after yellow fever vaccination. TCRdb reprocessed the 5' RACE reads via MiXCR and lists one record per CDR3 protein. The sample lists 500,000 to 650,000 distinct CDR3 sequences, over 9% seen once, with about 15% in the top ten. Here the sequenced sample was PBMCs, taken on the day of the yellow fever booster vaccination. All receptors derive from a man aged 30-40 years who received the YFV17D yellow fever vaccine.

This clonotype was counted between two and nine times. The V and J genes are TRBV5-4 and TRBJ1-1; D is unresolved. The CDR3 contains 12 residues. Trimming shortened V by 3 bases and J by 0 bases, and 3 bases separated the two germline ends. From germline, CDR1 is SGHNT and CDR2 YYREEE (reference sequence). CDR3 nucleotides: TGTGCCAGCAGCTCGATGAACACTGAAGCTTTCTTT. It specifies CASSSMNTEAFF.

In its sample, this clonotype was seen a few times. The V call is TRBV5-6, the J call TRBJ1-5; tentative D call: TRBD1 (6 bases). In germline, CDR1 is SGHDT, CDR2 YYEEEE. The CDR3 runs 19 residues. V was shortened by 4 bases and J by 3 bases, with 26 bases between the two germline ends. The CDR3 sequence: CASSKRRRGNFLHNQPQHF. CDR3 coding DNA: TGTGCCAGCAGCAAACGCAGAAGGGGGAATTTCCTACACAATCAGCCCCAGCATTTT. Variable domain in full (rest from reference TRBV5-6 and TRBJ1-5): DAGVTQSPTHLIKTRGQQVTLRCSPKSGHDTVSWYQQALGQGPQFIFQYYEEEERQRGNFPDRFSGHQFPNYSSELNVNALLLGDSALYLCASSKRRRGNFLHNQPQHFGDGTRLSIL.

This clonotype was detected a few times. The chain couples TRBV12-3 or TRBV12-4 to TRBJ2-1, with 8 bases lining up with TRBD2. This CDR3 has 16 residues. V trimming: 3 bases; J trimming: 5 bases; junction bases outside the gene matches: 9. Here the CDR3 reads CASSFSRGRRNNEQFF. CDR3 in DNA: TGTGCCAGCAGTTTTTCGCGCGGGAGGCGGAACAATGAGCAGTTCTTC.

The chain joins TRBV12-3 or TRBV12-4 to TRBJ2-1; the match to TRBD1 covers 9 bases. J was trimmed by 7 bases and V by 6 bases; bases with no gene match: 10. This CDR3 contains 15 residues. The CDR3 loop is CASRVTGGSYNEQFF. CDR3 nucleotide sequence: TGTGCCAGCAGGGTGACAGGGGGGAGCTATAATGAGCAGTTCTTC.

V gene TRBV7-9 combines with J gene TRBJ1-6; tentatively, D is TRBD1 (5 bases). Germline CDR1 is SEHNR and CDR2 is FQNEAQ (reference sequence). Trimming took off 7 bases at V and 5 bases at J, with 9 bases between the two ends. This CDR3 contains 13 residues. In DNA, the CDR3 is TGTGCCAGCAACACAGGAGATAATTCACCCCTCCACTTT. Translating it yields CASNTGDNSPLHF.

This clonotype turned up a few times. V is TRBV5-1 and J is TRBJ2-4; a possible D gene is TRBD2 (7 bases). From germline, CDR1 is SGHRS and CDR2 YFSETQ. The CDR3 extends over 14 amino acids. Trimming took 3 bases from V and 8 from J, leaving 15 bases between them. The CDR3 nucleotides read TGCGCCAGCAGCTCTGGGGGGGCCAATGACATTCAGTACTTC. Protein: CASSSGGANDIQYF. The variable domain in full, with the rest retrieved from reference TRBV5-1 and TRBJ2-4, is KAGVTQTPRYLIKTRGQQVTLSCSPISGHRSVSWYQQTPGQGLQFLFEYFSETQRNKGNFPGRFSGRQFSNSRSEMNVSTLELGDSALYLCASSSGGANDIQYFGAGTRLSVL.

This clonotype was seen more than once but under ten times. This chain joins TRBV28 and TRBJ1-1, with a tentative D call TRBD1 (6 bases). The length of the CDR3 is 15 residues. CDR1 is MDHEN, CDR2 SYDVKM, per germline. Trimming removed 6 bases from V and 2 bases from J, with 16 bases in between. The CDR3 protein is CASSSPGGPNTEAFF. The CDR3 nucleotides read TGTGCCAGCAGCTCCCCCGGGGGCCCAAACACTGAAGCTTTCTTT. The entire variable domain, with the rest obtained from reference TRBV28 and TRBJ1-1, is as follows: DVKVTQSSRYLVKRTGEKVFLECVQDMDHENMFWYRQDPGLGLRLIYFSYDVKMKEKGDIPEGYSVSREKKERFSLILESASTNQTSMYLCASSSPGGPNTEAFFGQGTRLTVV.

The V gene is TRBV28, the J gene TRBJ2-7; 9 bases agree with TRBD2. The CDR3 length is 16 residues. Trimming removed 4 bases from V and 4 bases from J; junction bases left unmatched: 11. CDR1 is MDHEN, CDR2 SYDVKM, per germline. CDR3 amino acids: CASSSPAVSGRYEQYF. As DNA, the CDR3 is TGTGCCAGCAGTTCCCCTGCTGTTAGCGGGAGATACGAGCAGTACTTC.